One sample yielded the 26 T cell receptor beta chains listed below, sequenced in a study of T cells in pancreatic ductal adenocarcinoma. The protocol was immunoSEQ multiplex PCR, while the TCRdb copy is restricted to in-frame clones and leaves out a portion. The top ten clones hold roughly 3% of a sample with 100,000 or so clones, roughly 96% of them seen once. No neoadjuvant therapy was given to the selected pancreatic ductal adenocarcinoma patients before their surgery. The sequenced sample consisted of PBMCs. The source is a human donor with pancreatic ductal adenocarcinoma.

CDR3 in DNA: TGTGCCAGCAACACAGAGCCCAGTGTGGCTGTTACGCAGTATTTT. Protein product: CASNTEPSVAVTQYF. This chain connects TRBV9 to TRBJ2-3; D is unclear. The V and J ends lost 6 bases and 8 bases respectively, with 22 bases between them. Germline CDR1 reads SGDLS; CDR2 reads YYNGEE. This CDR3 has 15 amino acids.

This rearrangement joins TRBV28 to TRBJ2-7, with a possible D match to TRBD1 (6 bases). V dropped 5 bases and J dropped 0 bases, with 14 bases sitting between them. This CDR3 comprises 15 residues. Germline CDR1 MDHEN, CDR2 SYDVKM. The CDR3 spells CASSGPGHTSYEQYF. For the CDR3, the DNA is TGTGCCAGCAGTGGTCCGGGACATACCTCCTACGAGCAGTACTTC.

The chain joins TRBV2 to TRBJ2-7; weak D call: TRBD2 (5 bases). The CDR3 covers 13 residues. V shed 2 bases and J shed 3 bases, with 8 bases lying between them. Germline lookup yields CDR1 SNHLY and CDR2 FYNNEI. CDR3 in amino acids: CASSERLHYEQYF. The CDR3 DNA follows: TGTGCCAGCAGTGAACGACTACACTACGAGCAGTACTTC.

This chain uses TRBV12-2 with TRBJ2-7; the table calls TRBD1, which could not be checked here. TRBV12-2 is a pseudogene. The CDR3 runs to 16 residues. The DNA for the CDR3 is TGTGCAAGTCGCTTATACCCGCGGACAGAGACCTACGAGCAGTACTTC. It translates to CASRLYPRTETYEQYF.

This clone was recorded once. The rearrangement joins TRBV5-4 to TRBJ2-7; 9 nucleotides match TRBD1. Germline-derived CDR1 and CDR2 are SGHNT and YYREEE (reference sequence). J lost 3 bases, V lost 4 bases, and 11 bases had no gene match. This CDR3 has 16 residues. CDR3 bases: TGTGCCAGCAGCCTAGGTTTTCCGGGACAGGGCTACGAGCAGTACTTC. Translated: CASSLGFPGQGYEQYF.

CDR3 protein: CASSAGTSGTDTQYF. The CDR3 nucleotides read TGTGCCAGCAGCGCGGGGACTAGCGGCACAGATACGCAGTATTTT. The chain carries TRBV5-5 and TRBJ2-3, with 10 nucleotides matching TRBD2. Germline CDR1 reads SGHKS; CDR2 reads YYEKEE (reference sequence). Losses at the gene ends were 4 bases for V and 1 base for J; bases not matched to a gene: 3. The CDR3 covers 15 residues.

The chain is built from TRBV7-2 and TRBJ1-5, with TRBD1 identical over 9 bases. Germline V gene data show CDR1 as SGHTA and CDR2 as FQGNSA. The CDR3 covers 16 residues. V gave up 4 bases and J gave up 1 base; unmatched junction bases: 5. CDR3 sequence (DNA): TGTGCCAGCAGCTCTACCGGGACAGGGAGCAATCAGCCCCAGCATTTT. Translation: CASSSTGTGSNQPQHF.

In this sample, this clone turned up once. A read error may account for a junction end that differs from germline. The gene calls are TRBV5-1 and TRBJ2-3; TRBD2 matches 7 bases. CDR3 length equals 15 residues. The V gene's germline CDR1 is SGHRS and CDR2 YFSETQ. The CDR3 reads CASSFSGISTDTQYF. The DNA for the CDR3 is TGCGCCAGTAGCTTCAGCGGGATTAGCACAGATACGCAGTATTTT.

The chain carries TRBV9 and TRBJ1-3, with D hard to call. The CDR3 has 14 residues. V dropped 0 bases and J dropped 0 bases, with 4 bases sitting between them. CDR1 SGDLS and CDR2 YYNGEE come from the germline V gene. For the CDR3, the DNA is TGTGCCAGCAGCGTAGAGAGCTCTGGAAACACCATATATTTT. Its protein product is CASSVESSGNTIYF.

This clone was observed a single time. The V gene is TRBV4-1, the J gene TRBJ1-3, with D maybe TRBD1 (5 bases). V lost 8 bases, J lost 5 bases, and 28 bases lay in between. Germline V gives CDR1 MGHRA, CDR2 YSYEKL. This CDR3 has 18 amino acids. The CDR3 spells CASSKGIQSGGLRNTIYF. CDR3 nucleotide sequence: TGCGCCAGCTCTAAGGGGATCCAGAGTGGGGGGTTGAGAAACACCATATATTTT.

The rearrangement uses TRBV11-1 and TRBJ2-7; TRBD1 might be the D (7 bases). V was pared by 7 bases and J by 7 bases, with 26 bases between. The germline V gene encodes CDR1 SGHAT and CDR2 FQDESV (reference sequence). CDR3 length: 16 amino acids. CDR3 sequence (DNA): TGTGCCAGCACCGAGGGGGCGGGATACTCATCTGGAGAGCAGTACTTC. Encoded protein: CASTEGAGYSSGEQYF.

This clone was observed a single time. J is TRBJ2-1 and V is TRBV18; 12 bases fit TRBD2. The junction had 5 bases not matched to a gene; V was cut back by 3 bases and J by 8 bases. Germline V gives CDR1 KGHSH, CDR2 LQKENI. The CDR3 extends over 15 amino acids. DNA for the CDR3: TGTGCCAGCTCACCCCTAGCGGGAGGGAACTATGAGCAGTTCTTC. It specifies CASSPLAGGNYEQFF.

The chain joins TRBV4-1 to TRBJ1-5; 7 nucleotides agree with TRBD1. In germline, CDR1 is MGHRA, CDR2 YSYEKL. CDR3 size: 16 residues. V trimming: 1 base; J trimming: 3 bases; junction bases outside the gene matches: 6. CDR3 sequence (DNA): TGCGCCAGCAGCCAAGGGACAGGTAGGATCAATCAGCCCCAGCATTTT. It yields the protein CASSQGTGRINQPQHF.

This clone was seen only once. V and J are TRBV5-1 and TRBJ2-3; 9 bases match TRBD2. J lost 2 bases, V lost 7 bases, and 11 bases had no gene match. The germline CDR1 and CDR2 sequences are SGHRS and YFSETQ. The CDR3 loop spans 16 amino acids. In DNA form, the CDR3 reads TGCGCCAGCTGTACTCCGACTAGCGGCCTCACAGATACGCAGTATTTT. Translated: CASCTPTSGLTDTQYF.

The CDR3 sequence: CASKAQGSSNQPQHF. The CDR3 DNA reads TGTGCCAGCAAAGCCCAGGGGAGTAGCAATCAGCCCCAGCATTTT. The chain has TRBV6-1 and TRBJ1-5, with D tentatively TRBD1 (6 bases). CDR1 is MNHNS, CDR2 SASEGT, per germline. Trimming cost V 7 bases and J 0 bases, with 13 bases left between them. CDR3 length: 15 residues.

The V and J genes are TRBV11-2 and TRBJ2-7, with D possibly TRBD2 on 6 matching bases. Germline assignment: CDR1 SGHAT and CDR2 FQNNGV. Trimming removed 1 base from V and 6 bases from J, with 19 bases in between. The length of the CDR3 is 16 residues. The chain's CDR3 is CASSLGRGSTKAEQYF. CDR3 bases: TGTGCCAGCAGCTTAGGGCGGGGCAGCACGAAGGCCGAGCAGTACTTC. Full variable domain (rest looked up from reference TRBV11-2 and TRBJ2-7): EAGVAQSPRYKIIEKRQSVAFWCNPISGHATLYWYQQILGQGPKLLIQFQNNGVVDDSQLPKDRFSAERLKGVDSTLKIQPAKLEDSAVYLCASSLGRGSTKAEQYFGPGTRLTVT.

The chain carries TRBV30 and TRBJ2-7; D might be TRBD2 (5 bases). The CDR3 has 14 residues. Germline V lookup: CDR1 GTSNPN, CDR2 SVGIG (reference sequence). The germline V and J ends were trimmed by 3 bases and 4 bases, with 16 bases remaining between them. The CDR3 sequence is CAWSPLIRGYEQYF. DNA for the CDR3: TGTGCCTGGAGCCCGCTGATTCGGGGTTACGAGCAGTACTTC.

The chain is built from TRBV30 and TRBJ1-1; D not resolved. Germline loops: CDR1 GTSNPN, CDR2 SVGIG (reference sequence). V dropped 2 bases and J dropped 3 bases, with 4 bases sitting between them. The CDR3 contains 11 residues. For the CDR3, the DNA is TGTGCCTGGAGTCGAGACACTGAAGCTTTCTTT. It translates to CAWSRDTEAFF.

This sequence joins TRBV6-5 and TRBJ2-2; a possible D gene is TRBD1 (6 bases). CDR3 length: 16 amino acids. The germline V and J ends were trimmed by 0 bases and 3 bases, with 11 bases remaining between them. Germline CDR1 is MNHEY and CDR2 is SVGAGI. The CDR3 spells CASSYSTAGDTGELFF. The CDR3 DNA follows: TGTGCCAGCAGTTACTCGACGGCAGGGGACACCGGGGAGCTGTTTTTT.

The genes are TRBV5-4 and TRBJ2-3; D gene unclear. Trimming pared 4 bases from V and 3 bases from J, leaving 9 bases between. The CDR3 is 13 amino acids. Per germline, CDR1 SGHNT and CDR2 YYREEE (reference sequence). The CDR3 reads CASSPDSTDTQYF. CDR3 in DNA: TGTGCCAGCAGCCCCGATAGTACAGATACGCAGTATTTT.

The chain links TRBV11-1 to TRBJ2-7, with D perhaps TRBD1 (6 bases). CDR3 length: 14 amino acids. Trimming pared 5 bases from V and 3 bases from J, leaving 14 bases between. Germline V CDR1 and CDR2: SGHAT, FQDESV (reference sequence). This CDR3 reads CASSALDSFYEQYF. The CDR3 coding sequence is TGTGCCAGCAGCGCCTTGGACAGCTTCTACGAGCAGTACTTC. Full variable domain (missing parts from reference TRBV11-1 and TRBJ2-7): EAEVAQSPRYKITEKSQAVAFWCDPISGHATLYWYRQILGQGPELLVQFQDESVVDDSQLPKDRFSAERLKGVDSTLKIQPAELGDSAMYLCASSALDSFYEQYFGPGTRLTVT.

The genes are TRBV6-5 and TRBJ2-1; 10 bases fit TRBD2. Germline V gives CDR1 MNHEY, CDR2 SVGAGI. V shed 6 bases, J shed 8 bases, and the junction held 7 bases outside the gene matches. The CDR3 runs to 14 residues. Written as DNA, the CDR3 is TGTGCCAGCAGCAAACTAGCGGGACCCGATGAGCAGTTCTTC. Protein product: CASSKLAGPDEQFF.

CDR3 DNA: TGTGCCAGCAGCCGGGGGGGCGAGCAGTACTTC. Its translation is CASSRGGEQYF. The chain couples TRBV5-6 to TRBJ2-7; 8 positions agree with TRBD2. J lost 6 bases, V lost 4 bases, and 0 bases had no gene match. The CDR3 runs 11 residues. Germline V CDR1 and CDR2: SGHDT, YYEEEE.

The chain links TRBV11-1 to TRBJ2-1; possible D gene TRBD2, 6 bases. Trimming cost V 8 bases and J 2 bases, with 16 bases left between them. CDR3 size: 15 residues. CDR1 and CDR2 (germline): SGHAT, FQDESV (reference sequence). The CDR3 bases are TGTGCCAGCCAAGTCGGGGGTTCCCCCTACAATGAGCAGTTCTTC. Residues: CASQVGGSPYNEQFF. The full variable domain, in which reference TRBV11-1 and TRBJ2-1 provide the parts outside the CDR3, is EAEVAQSPRYKITEKSQAVAFWCDPISGHATLYWYRQILGQGPELLVQFQDESVVDDSQLPKDRFSAERLKGVDSTLKIQPAELGDSAMYLCASQVGGSPYNEQFFGPGTRLTVL.

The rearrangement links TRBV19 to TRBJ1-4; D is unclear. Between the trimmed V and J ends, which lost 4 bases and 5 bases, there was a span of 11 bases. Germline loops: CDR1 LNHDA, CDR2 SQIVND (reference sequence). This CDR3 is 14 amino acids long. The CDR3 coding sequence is TGTGCCAGTAGTACCCCCCTACAGAATGAAAAACTGTTTTTT. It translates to CASSTPLQNEKLFF.

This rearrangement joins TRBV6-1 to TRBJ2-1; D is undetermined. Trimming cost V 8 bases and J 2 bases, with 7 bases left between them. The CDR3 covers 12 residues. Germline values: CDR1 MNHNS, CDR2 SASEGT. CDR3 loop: CASLRTYNEQFF. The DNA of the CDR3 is TGTGCCAGCTTGAGGACCTACAATGAGCAGTTCTTC.